A single sample gave rise to the 21 T cell receptor beta chains below, sequenced in a study of cytomegalovirus exposure and HLA in healthy donors. The assay was immunoSEQ multiplex PCR, and TCRdb's table has in-frame clones only and misses some. The sample has 75,000 to 90,000 clones; roughly 94% are singletons. Sequencing was performed on PBMCs. The source is a woman between 18 and 29 years old in good health and CMV-seronegative.

The J gene is TRBJ2-1, the V gene TRBV6-5; TRBD2 matches at 10 bases. Germline loops: CDR1 MNHEY, CDR2 SVGAGI. The CDR3 has 15 residues. J gave up 10 bases and V 7 bases, and 13 bases lay outside the gene matches. CDR3 protein: CASTDSGRGVTEQFF. CDR3 coding DNA: TGTGCCAGCACCGACAGCGGGAGGGGGGTCACGGAGCAGTTCTTC.

The chain links TRBV4-1 to TRBJ1-2; 9 bases fit TRBD1. V shed 0 bases and J 3 bases; nucleotides not matched to a gene: 5. This CDR3 has 16 residues. The germline gives CDR1 MGHRA, CDR2 YSYEKL. CDR3 amino acids: CASSQDGQGRDYGYTF. The CDR3, as DNA: TGCGCCAGCAGCCAAGATGGACAGGGGAGGGACTATGGCTACACCTTC.

The J gene is TRBJ1-1, the V gene TRBV12-5; a possible D gene is TRBD1 (5 bases). Trimming took off 8 bases at V and 6 bases at J, with 16 bases between the two ends. The V gene's germline CDR1 is LGHNT and CDR2 FRNRAP. The CDR3 length is 13 residues. DNA of the CDR3: TGTGCTAGTAGGATGGGGGGACTCCCTGAAGCTTTCTTT. Its translation is CASRMGGLPEAFF.

The chain employs TRBV29-1 and TRBJ2-7; 10 bases map to TRBD1. CDR1 SQVTM and CDR2 ANQGSEA come from the germline V gene. Trimming at V came to 7 bases and at J to 6 bases, leaving 6 bases not matched to a gene. This CDR3 has 12 amino acids. CDR3 DNA sequence: TGCAGCGCCAAGGGACAGGGGAGCGAGCAGTACTTC. This sequence encodes CSAKGQGSEQYF.

The chain employs TRBV5-1 and TRBJ2-3, with TRBD1 matching over 9 bases. After removal of 3 bases from V and 1 base from J, the junction contained 3 bases not matched to a gene. Germline CDR1 reads SGHRS; CDR2 reads YFSETQ. The CDR3 length is 15 residues. CDR3 protein: CASSWGQGGTDTQYF. Here the CDR3 DNA reads TGCGCCAGCAGCTGGGGACAGGGAGGCACAGATACGCAGTATTTT.

The chain couples TRBV5-6 to TRBJ1-2; 8 bases line up with TRBD1. The J segment lost 2 bases and the V segment lost 0 bases, leaving 3 bases of the junction unmatched. The germline V gene encodes CDR1 SGHDT and CDR2 YYEEEE. The CDR3 spans 15 residues. The CDR3 DNA sequence: TGTGCCAGCAGCTTGGGGGACAGGAGAAACTATGGCTACACCTTC. It translates to CASSLGDRRNYGYTF.

The chain uses TRBV6-5 and TRBJ1-2, with D unclear. From germline, CDR1 is MNHEY and CDR2 SVGAGI. V dropped 2 bases and J dropped 1 base, with 8 bases sitting between them. The CDR3 contains 14 residues. The CDR3 DNA reads as TGTGCCAGCAGTTACGAAGGCGGTAACTATGGCTACACCTTC. Translation: CASSYEGGNYGYTF.

The chain uses TRBV4-3 and TRBJ1-6; D remains ambiguous. Germline V gives CDR1 LGHNA, CDR2 YSLEER. V lost 0 bases, J lost 8 bases, and 8 bases lay in between. The CDR3 covers 14 residues. CDR3 residues: CASSQEQAYSPLHF. CDR3 DNA: TGCGCCAGCAGCCAAGAGCAGGCATATTCACCCCTCCACTTT.

The V and J genes are TRBV6-1 and TRBJ2-1, with TRBD2 identical over 7 bases. CDR1 is MNHNS, CDR2 SASEGT, per germline. Trimming cost V 11 bases and J 3 bases; bases outside gene matches: 10. The CDR3 is 14 residues long. The CDR3 sequence: CASRVAGDYNEQFF. The CDR3 nucleotides read TGTGCCTCTAGGGTGGCGGGGGACTACAATGAGCAGTTCTTC.

V usage is TRBV25-1 and J usage is TRBJ2-3, with D possibly matching TRBD2 (6 bases). Between the trimmed V and J ends, which lost 2 bases and 6 bases, there was a span of 15 bases. The CDR3 is made up of 15 amino acids. CDR1 and CDR2 (germline): MGHDK, SYGVNS. The CDR3 nucleotides read TGTGCCAGCAGTGAACCTGAGACTAGTTTTGATACGCAGTATTTT. This translates into CASSEPETSFDTQYF. The variable domain in full, completed from reference TRBV25-1 and TRBJ2-3, reads EADIYQTPRYLVIGTGKKITLECSQTMGHDKMYWYQQDPGMELHLIHYSYGVNSTEKGDLSSESTVSRIRTEHFPLTLESARPSHTSQYLCASSEPETSFDTQYFGPGTRLTVL.

The V call is TRBV5-5, the J call TRBJ2-2; possibly TRBD1 for D (6 bases). Per the germline V gene, CDR1 is SGHKS and CDR2 is YYEKEE (reference sequence). The CDR3 extends over 14 amino acids. Trimming took 4 bases from V and 9 from J, leaving 16 bases between them. CDR3 DNA sequence: TGTGCCAGCAGCAGGAGGACAGACCACCGGGAGCTGTTTTTT. This translates into CASSRRTDHRELFF.

The gene calls are TRBV7-6 and TRBJ1-4; 10 bases align to TRBD1. The germline V gene encodes CDR1 SGHVS and CDR2 FNYEAQ. The CDR3 totals 17 residues. After removal of 5 bases from V and 1 base from J, the junction contained 7 bases not matched to a gene. CDR3 nucleotide sequence: TGTGCCAGCAGCCCCCGACAGGGGGCGGAAACTAATGAAAAACTGTTTTTT. This gives the protein CASSPRQGAETNEKLFF.

The rearrangement joins TRBV4-3 to TRBJ2-3; 7 bases are a match to TRBD1. Germline V gene lookup returns CDR1 LGHNA and CDR2 YSLEER. The CDR3 extends over 16 amino acids. J gave up 5 bases and V 2 bases, and 10 bases lay outside the gene matches. The CDR3 protein is CASSQLPPGQLDTQYF. The CDR3 DNA reads TGCGCCAGCAGCCAACTCCCTCCGGGACAGTTAGATACGCAGTATTTT.

V usage is TRBV18 and J usage is TRBJ1-4; D is possibly TRBD1 (5 bases). In germline, CDR1 is KGHSH, CDR2 LQKENI. V lost 3 bases and J 5 bases, leaving 7 bases between the germline ends. The CDR3 runs 13 residues. The CDR3, as DNA: TGTGCCAGCTCACCTGGGGCCAATGAAAAACTGTTTTTT. Protein product: CASSPGANEKLFF.

The rearrangement uses TRBV10-3 and TRBJ2-3; 11 positions agree with TRBD2. Germline V gene data show CDR1 as ENHRY and CDR2 as SYGVKD. J was trimmed by 4 bases and V by 3 bases; bases with no gene match: 6. The CDR3 is made up of 16 amino acids. Here the CDR3 DNA reads TGTGCCATCAGTGAAGCCCTAGCGGGGGGTGCAGATACGCAGTATTTT. It is translated as CAISEALAGGADTQYF.

The rearrangement links TRBV6-6 to TRBJ2-1; 12 bases line up with TRBD2. Looked up from germline, CDR1 is MNHNY and CDR2 is SVGAGI (reference sequence). CDR3 length: 16 residues. The J segment lost 2 bases and the V segment lost 6 bases, leaving 5 bases of the junction unmatched. DNA for the CDR3: TGTGCCAGCAGGACCGCTAGCGGGGGGGCCTACAATGAGCAGTTCTTC. Protein sequence: CASRTASGGAYNEQFF.

The rearrangement uses TRBV5-6 and TRBJ2-7, with TRBD2 matching 12 bases. The CDR3 consists of 15 residues. Germline V gene sequence: CDR1 SGHDT, CDR2 YYEEEE. The V segment lost 4 bases and the J segment 5 bases; nucleotides outside the gene matches: 7. The DNA of the CDR3 is TGTGCCAGCAGCGGACTGACTAGCGGGAGAGACGAGCAGTACTTC. Protein: CASSGLTSGRDEQYF.

About this clone itself: Other nucleotide sequences in the sample specify the same CDR3. The chain couples TRBV11-2 to TRBJ2-2; unclear D gene. Per germline, CDR1 SGHAT and CDR2 FQNNGV. This CDR3 spans 13 amino acids. V was trimmed by 2 bases and J by 2 bases, leaving 3 bases between them. The CDR3 nucleotides read TGTGCCAGCAGCTTAACTAACACCGGGGAGCTGTTTTTT. Translated: CASSLTNTGELFF.

The chain carries TRBV18 and TRBJ2-3; 7 bases line up with TRBD2. Germline V gene data show CDR1 as KGHSH and CDR2 as LQKENI. J lost 0 bases, V lost 3 bases, and 6 bases had no gene match. The CDR3 has 16 residues. The CDR3 here is CASSPPGLTSTDTQYF. The DNA of the CDR3 is TGTGCCAGCTCACCCCCGGGACTAACTAGCACAGATACGCAGTATTTT.

The V gene is TRBV6-5, the J gene TRBJ1-1, with D possibly TRBD1 on 6 matching bases. V was pared by 5 bases and J by 8 bases, with 12 bases between. The CDR3 is 12 amino acids. Per the germline V gene, CDR1 is MNHEY and CDR2 is SVGAGI. Written as DNA, the CDR3 is TGTGCCAGCAGTGTCGATGGGACAGAAGCTTTCTTT. Translated: CASSVDGTEAFF.

The chain recombines TRBV9 with TRBJ2-5; 11 bases map to TRBD2. J gave up 5 bases and V 4 bases, and 10 bases lay outside the gene matches. Germline V gene sequence: CDR1 SGDLS, CDR2 YYNGEE. The length of the CDR3 is 16 residues. In nucleotides, the CDR3 is TGTGCCAGCAGCCAGACTAGCGGGACGAGACAGGAGACCCAGTACTTC. It specifies CASSQTSGTRQETQYF. Full variable domain (outside the CDR3, taken from reference TRBV9 and TRBJ2-5): DSGVTQTPKHLITATGQRVTLRCSPRSGDLSVYWYQQSLDQGLQFLIQYYNGEERAKGNILERFSAQQFPDLHSELNLSSLELGDSALYFCASSQTSGTRQETQYFGPGTRLLVL.